The sequence of this T cell receptor (beta chain) was determined in a study of STAT5B mutations in CD4+ large granular lymphocyte leukemia. The ends were cut back, 0 bases at V and 5 bases at J, with 13 bases in the middle. The length of the CDR3 is 15 residues. Germline CDR1 and CDR2: MNHEY and SMNVEV (reference sequence). Some clones are missing from TCRdb's copy, which holds only in-frame ones; the method was immunoSEQ multiplex PCR. This table has roughly 34,000 clones, just over 75% appearing once. The sequence derives from a human donor in good health. The sample was CD4+ T cells from blood buffy coats. The chain recombines TRBV27 with TRBJ1-2, with D tentatively TRBD1 (5 bases). The CDR3 region has the DNA TGTGCCAGCAGTTTATCCAGGGTGGGTGGGTATGGCTACACCTTC. This gives the protein CASSLSRVGGYGYTF.